The 21 T cell receptor beta chains reported below all come from one sample, sequenced in a study of T cells after yellow fever vaccination. TCRdb passed the 5' RACE reads through MiXCR, listing each CDR3 protein once. The sample includes over 35,000 distinct CDR3 sequences, about 6.3% of them seen just once. The specimen was PBMCs, either bulk or a sorted T-cell subset (CD4+, CD8+, memory, or dextramer-sorted; not recorded which), collected 45 days after the yellow fever booster vaccination. These receptors were obtained from a man between 25 and 39 years old who received the YFV17D yellow fever vaccine.

There are a few counts of this clonotype. The gene calls are TRBV20-1 and TRBJ2-7, with D possibly being TRBD1 (6 bases). V was clipped by 5 bases and J by 3 bases, with 8 bases between them. The CDR3 length is 11 residues. The germline V gene has CDR1 DFQATT and CDR2 SNEGSKA (reference sequence). CDR3 in DNA: TGCAGTGCTCAGACAGGCTACGAGCAGTACTTC. Its translation is CSAQTGYEQYF.

This clonotype was detected many times. The chain has TRBV7-2 and TRBJ2-4; TRBD1 might be the D (5 bases). The CDR3 contains 16 residues. V was cut by 5 bases and J by 3 bases, with 17 bases left in between. Germline CDR1 reads SGHTA; CDR2 reads FQGNSA. The CDR3 nucleotides are TGTGCCAGCAGCCTCGGACCCGACAGCTACAAAAACATTCAGTACTTC. Translated: CASSLGPDSYKNIQYF.

This clonotype has a count of ten or more. This sequence joins TRBV5-1 and TRBJ2-5, with D perhaps being TRBD1 or TRBD2 (5 bases each). Between the trimmed V and J ends, which lost 1 base and 5 bases, there was a span of 9 bases. Germline V lookup: CDR1 SGHRS, CDR2 YFSETQ. The CDR3 runs to 13 residues. The CDR3 DNA reads as TGCGCCAGCAGCTTGAGAGGGGAGGAGACCCAGTACTTC. This encodes CASSLRGEETQYF.

Details on this clonotype: This may stem from a read error, because a much larger clone lies one nucleotide away. This chain uses TRBV12-3 or TRBV12-4 with TRBJ1-4; D is uncertain. The CDR3 consists of 13 residues. The V end was cut by 6 bases, the J end by 10 bases, with 15 bases between. The CDR3 spells CASSPSGHRKLFF. CDR3 nucleotides: TGTGCCAGCAGCCCTTCTGGTCATCGAAAACTGTTTTTT.

This clonotype was recorded at least ten times. The J gene is TRBJ2-7, the V gene TRBV5-1; possibly TRBD2 for D (6 bases). The CDR3 has 14 residues. Trimming removed 3 bases from V and 7 bases from J, with 17 bases in between. CDR1 is SGHRS and CDR2 is YFSETQ in the germline V gene. CDR3: CASSSLDGAGEQYF. The CDR3 DNA follows: TGCGCCAGCAGCTCACTGGACGGTGCGGGGGAGCAGTACTTC.

This clonotype was seen a few times. This chain uses TRBV19 with TRBJ1-5; a weak D match, TRBD1 (5 bases). Germline V gene sequence: CDR1 LNHDA, CDR2 SQIVND (reference sequence). Deletions cut 5 bases from V and 9 bases from J, with 17 bases between. CDR3 length: 14 amino acids. CDR3 coding DNA: TGTGCCAGTAGTGTGACAGTAGCTAGTCGGCCCCAGCATTTT. Translated, it gives CASSVTVASRPQHF.

The table lists this clonotype with many counts. V usage is TRBV6-1 and J usage is TRBJ2-1; the D is unclear. The length of the CDR3 is 13 residues. The V end lost 4 bases, the J end lost 10 bases, and 14 bases lay between the germline ends. Germline values: CDR1 MNHNS, CDR2 SASEGT. CDR3: CASSARIGEEQFF. In DNA form, the CDR3 reads TGTGCCAGCAGTGCACGGATAGGAGAGGAGCAGTTCTTC.

This clonotype was detected ten times or more. The J gene is TRBJ2-5, the V gene TRBV7-9, with 12 bases fitting TRBD2. Unmatched junction bases numbered 5, after V lost 5 bases and J lost 1 base. CDR1 is SEHNR and CDR2 is FQNEAQ in the germline V gene (reference sequence). CDR3 length: 16 residues. The CDR3 spells CASSLGLAGTQETQYF. The CDR3 DNA is TGTGCCAGCAGCCTTGGACTAGCGGGAACCCAAGAGACCCAGTACTTC.

This clonotype occurred a few times. V and J are TRBV20-1 and TRBJ2-1; no clear D. This CDR3 region has 11 residues. V shed 1 base and J shed 7 bases, with 5 bases lying between them. Germline loops: CDR1 DFQATT, CDR2 SNEGSKA (reference sequence). The CDR3, as DNA: TGCAGTGCTAGAGGGGTTAATGAGCAGTTCTTC. Translating gives CSARGVNEQFF.

The gene calls are TRBV6-2 or TRBV6-3 and TRBJ1-1; D remains ambiguous. Germline V gene lookup returns CDR1 MNHEY and CDR2 SVGEGT. Trimming took 5 bases from V and 8 from J, leaving 15 bases between them. This CDR3 is built from 13 residues. The CDR3 DNA sequence: TGTGCCAGCAGTGACAACAGTGGGGTCGAAGCTTTCTTT. This codes for CASSDNSGVEAFF.

This clonotype appeared many times. This chain connects TRBV28 to TRBJ2-1; 13 bases are shared with TRBD2. Germline loops: CDR1 MDHEN, CDR2 SYDVKM. This CDR3 contains 17 residues. V dropped 4 bases and J dropped 6; count of bases not matched to a gene: 9. The CDR3, as DNA: TGTGCCAGCAGTTCGCCAGGGGGACTAGCGGGGTCCAATGAGCAGTTCTTC. It is translated as CASSSPGGLAGSNEQFF.

This clonotype was seen repeatedly, ten times or more. The genes are TRBV5-1 and TRBJ2-6; no firm D call. The V gene lost 5 bases and the J gene lost 1 base, with 10 bases spanning the gap. Germline V gives CDR1 SGHRS, CDR2 YFSETQ. The CDR3 loop spans 15 amino acids. CDR3: CASSIPDSGANVLTF. CDR3 DNA sequence: TGCGCCAGCAGTATTCCGGATTCTGGGGCCAACGTCCTGACTTTC.

This clonotype was found many times. This chain uses TRBV6-6 with TRBJ2-5, with D perhaps given as TRBD1 or TRBD2 (6 bases each). V was clipped by 6 bases and J by 3 bases, with 11 bases between them. The germline V gene has CDR1 MNHNY and CDR2 SVGAGI (reference sequence). This CDR3 comprises 13 residues. This CDR3 reads CASRRGDKETQYF. DNA for the CDR3: TGTGCCAGCAGGAGGGGGGATAAAGAGACCCAGTACTTC.

This clonotype came up many times. The chain is built from TRBV7-2 and TRBJ2-5; weak D call: TRBD2 (6 bases). This CDR3 contains 15 residues. The germline gives CDR1 SGHTA, CDR2 FQGNSA. V shed 0 bases and J shed 3 bases, with 11 bases lying between them. CDR3 sequence reads: CASSLATGLEETQYF. Written as DNA, the CDR3 is TGTGCCAGCAGCTTAGCCACGGGACTGGAAGAGACCCAGTACTTC.

Ten or more counts support this clonotype. V and J are TRBV6-5 and TRBJ2-5, with TRBD2 as a possible D gene (5 bases). The CDR3 loop spans 14 amino acids. Trimming removed 0 bases at V and 6 bases at J, with 11 bases between. The germline CDR1 and CDR2 sequences are MNHEY and SVGAGI. The CDR3 loop reads CASSYSMGVQTQYF. The CDR3 DNA sequence: TGTGCCAGCAGTTACTCGATGGGAGTGCAGACCCAGTACTTC.

V and J are TRBV6-2 or TRBV6-3 and TRBJ2-7; D may be TRBD2 (6 bases). The germline gives CDR1 MNHEY, CDR2 SVGEGT. The CDR3 sequence is 16 residues long. Trimming stripped 6 bases from V and 7 bases from J, with 25 bases between. CDR3 bases: TGTGCCAGCAGCTATCCTCGACTCCGGGACTTTAGGGAGCAGTACTTC. This gives the protein CASSYPRLRDFREQYF.

The chain uses TRBV20-1 and TRBJ1-4, with D possibly TRBD1 on 5 matching bases. Trimming took 5 bases from V and 5 from J, leaving 21 bases between them. Germline-derived CDR1 and CDR2 are DFQATT and SNEGSKA (reference sequence). The CDR3 length is 16 residues. The CDR3 region has the DNA TGCAGTGCTTACCGAAAAGGGCGAGGGGCGAATGAAAAACTGTTTTTT. Its translation: CSAYRKGRGANEKLFF.

On this clonotype: A clone one base away is much larger, so this may be a read error. The V and J genes are TRBV5-1 and TRBJ2-5; 11 bases agree with TRBD2. J lost 7 bases, V lost 8 bases, and 19 bases had no gene match. CDR3 length equals 17 residues. CDR1 and CDR2 (germline): SGHRS, YFSETQ. The CDR3 nucleotides are TGCGCCAGATCCGAGGGACTAGCGGCAACCACTACCGGGACCCAGTACTTC. Translating gives CARSEGLAATTTGTQYF.

The CDR3 region is CSLPGQHSYEQYF. The CDR3 nucleotides are TGCAGCCTCCCCGGACAGCACTCCTACGAGCAGTACTTC. The J gene is TRBJ2-7, the V gene TRBV20-1; tentative D call: TRBD1 (6 bases). Per the germline V gene, CDR1 is DFQATT and CDR2 is SNEGSKA (reference sequence). This CDR3 is built from 13 residues.

The sample holds a few counts of this clonotype. V gene TRBV7-9 combines with J gene TRBJ2-3; TRBD1 or TRBD2 may be the D gene (5 bases each). The CDR3 runs to 17 residues. The germline V and J ends were trimmed by 6 bases and 9 bases, with 28 bases remaining between them. Germline V gene data show CDR1 as SEHNR and CDR2 as FQNEAQ (reference sequence). CDR3 region: CASRKLPTRRAGTTQYF. In DNA, the CDR3 is TGTGCCAGCAGAAAGCTTCCCACCCGAAGAGCCGGGACGACGCAGTATTTT.

This clonotype was picked up a small number of times. The chain links TRBV7-8 to TRBJ2-1, with 7 bases fitting TRBD2. The CDR3 covers 14 residues. V gave up 6 bases and J gave up 11 bases; unmatched junction bases: 13. The V gene's germline CDR1 is SGHVS and CDR2 FQNEAQ. This CDR3 reads CASSPTTGTTQQFF. The CDR3 bases are TGTGCCAGCAGTCCTACGACCGGGACTACACAGCAGTTCTTC.